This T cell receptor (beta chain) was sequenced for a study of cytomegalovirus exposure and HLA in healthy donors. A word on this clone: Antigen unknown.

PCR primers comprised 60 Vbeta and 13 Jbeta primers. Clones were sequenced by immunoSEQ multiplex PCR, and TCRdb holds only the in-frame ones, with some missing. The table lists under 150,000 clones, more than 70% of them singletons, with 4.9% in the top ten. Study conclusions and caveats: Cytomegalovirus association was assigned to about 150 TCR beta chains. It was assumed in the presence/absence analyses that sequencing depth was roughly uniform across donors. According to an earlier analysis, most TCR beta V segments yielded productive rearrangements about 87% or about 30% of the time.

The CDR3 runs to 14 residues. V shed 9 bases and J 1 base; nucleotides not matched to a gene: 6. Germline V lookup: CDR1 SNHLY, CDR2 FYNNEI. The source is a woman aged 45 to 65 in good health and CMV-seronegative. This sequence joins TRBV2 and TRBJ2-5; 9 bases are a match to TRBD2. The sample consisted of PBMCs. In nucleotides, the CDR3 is TGTGCCAGTTCCCTTAGCGGGGGCCAAGAGACCCAGTACTTC. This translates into CASSLSGGQETQYF.